This T cell receptor (beta chain) was recovered during a study of T cells in Graves' hyperthyroidism and ophthalmopathy. CDR3 size: 16 residues. The V and J ends lost 6 bases and 4 bases, in that order; junction bases with no gene match: 11. Germline-derived CDR1 and CDR2 are LGHDT and YNNKEL (reference sequence). At least ten counts were recorded for this clonotype. RNA transcripts yielded amplified TCR beta CDR3 regions. HTBI primers were employed in a first-round RT-PCR of the TCR CDR3. TCRdb fed the multiplex PCR reads into MiXCR, producing one record per CDR3 protein. There are about 400,000 distinct CDR3 sequences in the sample; around 13% occur only once, and 15% to 20% lies in the top ten.

The sequence was collected from a woman aged 30 to 39 with Graves' ophthalmopathy. The sample taken for sequencing was blood. The V gene is TRBV3-1, the J gene TRBJ2-2; 7 bases map to TRBD2. The CDR3 DNA sequence: TGTGCCAGCAGTCGCCCTAGCGGCGTTGGCACCGGGGAGCTGTTTTTT. It codes for CASSRPSGVGTGELFF. The full variable domain, its missing parts supplied by reference TRBV3-1 and TRBJ2-2, is DTAVSQTPKYLVTQMGNDKSIKCEQNLGHDTMYWYKQDSKKFLKIMFSYNNKELIINETVPNRFSPKSPDKAHLNLHINSLELGDSAVYFCASSRPSGVGTGELFFGEGSRLTVL.